The clone carrying this T cell receptor (beta chain) has a single count. This specimen comes from a study of cytomegalovirus exposure and HLA in healthy donors. PCR used 60 Vbeta primers and 13 Jbeta primers. Clones were sequenced by immunoSEQ multiplex PCR, and TCRdb holds only the in-frame ones, with some missing. The sample has 140,000 or so clones; 70% to 85% are singletons. Trimming took 2 bases from V and 0 from J, leaving 11 bases between them. CDR1 LNHDA and CDR2 SQIVND come from the germline V gene (reference sequence). The CDR3 is 16 residues long. The chain carries TRBV19 and TRBJ2-1; D perhaps matches TRBD2 (6 bases). The sample consisted of PBMCs. The clonotype comes from an older woman in good health and CMV-seropositive. CDR3 region: CASSILAGSSYNEQFF. The CDR3 nucleotides are TGTGCCAGTAGTATATTGGCGGGGAGCTCCTACAATGAGCAGTTCTTC.